The 21 T cell receptor beta chains listed next were all sequenced from one sample in a study of blood T cell repertoires in COVID-19. The assay was immunoSEQ multiplex PCR, and TCRdb's table has in-frame clones only and misses some. The sample includes 190,000 or so clones, about 86% of them seen just once. What was sequenced was PBMCs or T cells enriched from blood (not recorded which). The receptors derive from a man between 40 and 49 years old who had recovered from COVID-19.

The chain combines TRBV9 with TRBJ2-1; 10 nucleotides agree with TRBD2. Germline V CDR1 and CDR2: SGDLS, YYNGEE. V shed 0 bases, J shed 5 bases, and the junction held 14 bases outside the gene matches. CDR3 size: 19 residues. In DNA, the CDR3 is TGTGCCAGCAGCGTAGCTTGCCTAGCGGGGGCTACTATCGACAATGAGCAGTTCTTC. Amino acids: CASSVACLAGATIDNEQFF.

This chain joins TRBV29-1 and TRBJ1-2; 7 nucleotides match TRBD1. Germline CDR1 and CDR2: SQVTM and ANQGSEA. Unmatched junction bases numbered 5, after V lost 7 bases and J lost 0 bases. The CDR3 has 13 residues. CDR3 amino acids: CSASTGTNYGYTF. In DNA form, the CDR3 reads TGCAGCGCCTCGACAGGGACTAACTATGGCTACACCTTC.

This clone has a single count. The chain carries TRBV28 and TRBJ1-1; no definite D call. This CDR3 has 14 amino acids. The V end was cut by 6 bases, the J end by 2 bases, with 13 bases between. Germline V gene sequence: CDR1 MDHEN, CDR2 SYDVKM. CDR3 region: CASSQRLPNTEAFF. Written as DNA, the CDR3 is TGTGCCAGCAGCCAAAGACTGCCCAACACTGAAGCTTTCTTT.

V gene TRBV7-2 combines with J gene TRBJ1-5; TRBD1 agrees at 9 bases. The V gene's germline CDR1 is SGHTA and CDR2 FQGNSA. The J segment lost 4 bases and the V segment lost 1 base, leaving 2 bases of the junction unmatched. CDR3 length: 15 amino acids. The CDR3 here is CASSLGGTGNQPQHF. As DNA, the CDR3 is TGTGCCAGCAGCTTAGGGGGGACAGGGAATCAGCCCCAGCATTTT.

The chain joins TRBV30 to TRBJ1-4; the D gene is possibly TRBD1 (6 bases). CDR1 and CDR2 (germline): GTSNPN, SVGIG (reference sequence). Trimming took 7 bases from V and 3 from J, leaving 9 bases between them. This CDR3 has 12 residues. The CDR3 protein is CALTGSNEKLFF. The CDR3 bases are TGTGCCTTGACAGGTTCTAATGAAAAACTGTTTTTT.

The V gene is TRBV27, the J gene TRBJ2-1, with D possibly being TRBD1 (5 bases). Germline V gene data show CDR1 as MNHEY and CDR2 as SMNVEV (reference sequence). This CDR3 is 15 amino acids long. Trimming cost V 3 bases and J 8 bases, with 17 bases left between them. CDR3 amino acids: CASSFKGIRGHEQFF. For the CDR3, the DNA is TGTGCCAGCAGTTTTAAGGGAATTAGGGGCCATGAGCAGTTCTTC.

V usage is TRBV4-1 and J usage is TRBJ2-2; 14 nucleotides line up with TRBD2. The CDR3 covers 17 residues. V lost 1 base and J lost 7; bases outside the gene matches: 5. The germline V gene encodes CDR1 MGHRA and CDR2 YSYEKL. CDR3 in amino acids: CASSQGLAGGPLGELFF. CDR3 in DNA: TGCGCCAGCAGCCAAGGACTAGCGGGGGGGCCACTCGGGGAGCTGTTTTTT.

The rearrangement uses TRBV10-3 and TRBJ1-2; 9 bases match TRBD1. The J segment lost 7 bases and the V segment lost 2 bases, leaving 5 bases of the junction unmatched. The CDR3 length is 14 residues. Germline V gene lookup returns CDR1 ENHRY and CDR2 SYGVKD. CDR3 loop: CAISELQGAFGYTF. The DNA of the CDR3 is TGTGCCATCAGTGAGCTACAGGGGGCATTTGGCTACACCTTC.

The chain joins TRBV12-3 or TRBV12-4 to TRBJ1-1; D unclear. Trimming took 6 bases from V and 4 from J, leaving 9 bases between them. The CDR3 is made up of 12 amino acids. CDR3 nucleotides: TGTGCCAGCAGCATCTCAGGCACTGAAGCTTTCTTT. Its protein product is CASSISGTEAFF.

This chain links TRBV5-1 with TRBJ2-7, with D maybe TRBD1 (6 bases). The germline V and J ends were trimmed by 6 bases and 0 bases, with 10 bases remaining between them. Germline CDR1 reads SGHRS; CDR2 reads YFSETQ. The CDR3 runs to 13 residues. This CDR3 is CASNRDYSYEQYF. CDR3 DNA sequence: TGCGCCAGCAACAGGGATTACTCCTACGAGCAGTACTTC.

The genes are TRBV4-2 and TRBJ1-2, with D tentatively TRBD1 (6 bases). V lost 2 bases and J 6 bases, leaving 19 bases between the germline ends. This CDR3 is 16 amino acids long. Germline V CDR1 and CDR2: LGHNA, YNFKEQ. CDR3 protein: CASSQPRVRGSHGYTF. The CDR3 nucleotides are TGTGCCAGCAGCCAACCCCGGGTCAGGGGATCGCATGGCTACACCTTC.

The V gene is TRBV19, the J gene TRBJ2-2, with D perhaps TRBD1 (5 bases). This CDR3 comprises 14 residues. The V end lost 6 bases, the J end lost 8 bases, and 16 bases lay between the germline ends. CDR1 LNHDA and CDR2 SQIVND come from the germline V gene (reference sequence). CDR3 bases: TGTGCCAGTAGATCAGGGATGGGTGTGGGGGAGCTGTTTTTT. Residues: CASRSGMGVGELFF.

The chain uses TRBV19 and TRBJ1-1; D perhaps matches TRBD1 (5 bases). Trimming cost V 5 bases and J 4 bases, with 14 bases left between them. The CDR3 consists of 14 residues. Germline V gene data show CDR1 as LNHDA and CDR2 as SQIVND (reference sequence). CDR3 protein: CASSRGRWGTEAFF. CDR3 DNA sequence: TGTGCCAGTAGTCGGGGGAGATGGGGCACTGAAGCTTTCTTT.

V gene TRBV14 combines with J gene TRBJ1-2, with D perhaps TRBD1 (6 bases). The germline V and J ends were trimmed by 1 base and 4 bases, with 13 bases remaining between them. The germline V gene encodes CDR1 SGHDN and CDR2 FVKESK. The CDR3 length is 15 residues. In DNA, the CDR3 is TGTGCCAGCAGCCAAGTATCAGGGGCTGCCTATGGCTACACCTTC. This codes for CASSQVSGAAYGYTF.

This chain connects TRBV5-4 to TRBJ1-1; TRBD1 matches at 9 bases. This CDR3 region has 17 residues. V shed 4 bases and J 2 bases; nucleotides not matched to a gene: 12. CDR1 and CDR2 (germline): SGHNT, YYREEE (reference sequence). CDR3 nucleotide sequence: TGTGCCAGCAGCCCCCGTTTCGGACAGGGGTTCAACACTGAAGCTTTCTTT. It translates to CASSPRFGQGFNTEAFF.

In DNA, the CDR3 is TGTGCCTGGAGGAAGCGGAGGAACTATGGCTACACCTTC. Protein sequence: CAWRKRRNYGYTF. This rearrangement joins TRBV30 to TRBJ1-2; D not resolved. CDR3 size: 13 residues. Trimming stripped 3 bases from V and 2 bases from J, with 10 bases between. CDR1 is GTSNPN and CDR2 is SVGIG in the germline V gene (reference sequence).

The CDR3 region is CASNLRLAGGVRQFF. The CDR3 DNA reads as TGTGCCAGCAACTTGAGACTAGCGGGCGGGGTCCGGCAGTTCTTC. The chain employs TRBV2 and TRBJ2-1; 10 bases map to TRBD2. The ends lost 7 bases at V and 12 bases at J; junction bases unmatched: 15. The CDR3 length is 15 residues. Per the germline V gene, CDR1 is SNHLY and CDR2 is FYNNEI.

J is TRBJ1-2 and V is TRBV30, with D possibly matching TRBD1 (6 bases). This CDR3 is built from 15 residues. The V and J ends lost 2 bases and 4 bases respectively, with 17 bases between them. Germline V gene data show CDR1 as GTSNPN and CDR2 as SVGIG (reference sequence). This CDR3 reads CAWSKPSRGVYGYTF. CDR3 sequence (DNA): TGTGCCTGGAGTAAACCATCCAGGGGCGTCTATGGCTACACCTTC.

The chain carries TRBV29-1 and TRBJ2-1, with 7 nucleotides matching TRBD2. Germline V CDR1 and CDR2: SQVTM, ANQGSEA. There are 15 residues in the CDR3. The junction had 12 bases not matched to a gene; V was cut back by 6 bases and J by 4 bases. The chain's CDR3 is CSVAPPTGGYNEQFF. The CDR3 DNA sequence: TGCAGCGTGGCCCCACCGACGGGGGGATACAATGAGCAGTTCTTC.

Notes on this clone: This sample also contains other DNA sequences that code for the same CDR3. The genes are TRBV2 and TRBJ1-1; D is possibly TRBD1 (5 bases). This CDR3 comprises 14 residues. Per the germline V gene, CDR1 is SNHLY and CDR2 is FYNNEI. The V end lost 3 bases, the J end lost 4 bases, and 12 bases lay between the germline ends. The CDR3 nucleotides read TGTGCCAGCAGTGATCAGGGTAGGGGCACTGAAGCTTTCTTT. As protein: CASSDQGRGTEAFF.

The chain uses TRBV9 and TRBJ1-2; tentatively, D is TRBD1 (5 bases). The germline V gene has CDR1 SGDLS and CDR2 YYNGEE. Trimming took off 0 bases at V and 1 base at J, with 13 bases between the two ends. There are 16 residues in the CDR3. The CDR3 spells CASSVGGGPFNYGYTF. The CDR3 region has the DNA TGTGCCAGCAGCGTAGGGGGGGGACCCTTTAACTATGGCTACACCTTC.